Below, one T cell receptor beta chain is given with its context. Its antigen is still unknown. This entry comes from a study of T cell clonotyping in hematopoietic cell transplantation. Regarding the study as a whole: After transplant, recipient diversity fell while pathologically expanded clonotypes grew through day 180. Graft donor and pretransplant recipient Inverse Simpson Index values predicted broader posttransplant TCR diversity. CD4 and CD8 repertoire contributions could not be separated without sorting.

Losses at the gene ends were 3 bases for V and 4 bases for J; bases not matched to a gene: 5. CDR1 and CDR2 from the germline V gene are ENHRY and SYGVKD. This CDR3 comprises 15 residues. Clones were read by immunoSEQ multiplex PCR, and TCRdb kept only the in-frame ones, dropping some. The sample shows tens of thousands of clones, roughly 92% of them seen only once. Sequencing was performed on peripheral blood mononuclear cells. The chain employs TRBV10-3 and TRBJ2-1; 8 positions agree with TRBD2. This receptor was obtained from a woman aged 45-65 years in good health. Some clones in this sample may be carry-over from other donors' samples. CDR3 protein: CAISDGLAGYNEQFF. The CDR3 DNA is TGTGCCATCAGTGATGGTTTAGCGGGGTACAATGAGCAGTTCTTC.